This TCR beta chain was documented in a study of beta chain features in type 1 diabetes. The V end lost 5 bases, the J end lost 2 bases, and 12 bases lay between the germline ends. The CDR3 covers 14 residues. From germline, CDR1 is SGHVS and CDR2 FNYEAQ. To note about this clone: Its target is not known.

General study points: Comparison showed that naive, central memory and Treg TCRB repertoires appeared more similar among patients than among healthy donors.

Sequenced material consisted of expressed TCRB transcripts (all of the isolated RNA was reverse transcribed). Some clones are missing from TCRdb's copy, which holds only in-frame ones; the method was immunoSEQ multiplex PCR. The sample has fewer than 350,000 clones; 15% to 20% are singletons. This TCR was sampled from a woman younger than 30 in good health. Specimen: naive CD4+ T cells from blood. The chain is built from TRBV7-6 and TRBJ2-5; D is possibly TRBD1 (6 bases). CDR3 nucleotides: TGTGCCAGCAGCCGAGGACAGTATCAAGAGACCCAGTACTTC. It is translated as CASSRGQYQETQYF.